This T cell receptor (beta chain) was retrieved from a study of blood T cell repertoires in COVID-19. Germline CDR1 is SNHLY and CDR2 is FYNNEI. Trimming cost V 0 bases and J 7 bases, with 13 bases left between them. This CDR3 region has 15 residues. Sequenced by immunoSEQ multiplex PCR; TCRdb stores in-frame clones only, minus some. The repertoire includes about 300,000 clones, approximately 86% of them detected once, and 1% to 1.5% sits in the top ten. This chain joins TRBV2 and TRBJ1-5; no firm D call. This receptor was taken from a man between 65 and 85 years old with acute or convalescent COVID-19. The sequencing sample was made of peripheral blood. CDR3 protein: CASSEAGGLGQPQHF. CDR3 nucleotides: TGTGCCAGCAGTGAAGCTGGAGGGTTGGGACAGCCCCAGCATTTT.